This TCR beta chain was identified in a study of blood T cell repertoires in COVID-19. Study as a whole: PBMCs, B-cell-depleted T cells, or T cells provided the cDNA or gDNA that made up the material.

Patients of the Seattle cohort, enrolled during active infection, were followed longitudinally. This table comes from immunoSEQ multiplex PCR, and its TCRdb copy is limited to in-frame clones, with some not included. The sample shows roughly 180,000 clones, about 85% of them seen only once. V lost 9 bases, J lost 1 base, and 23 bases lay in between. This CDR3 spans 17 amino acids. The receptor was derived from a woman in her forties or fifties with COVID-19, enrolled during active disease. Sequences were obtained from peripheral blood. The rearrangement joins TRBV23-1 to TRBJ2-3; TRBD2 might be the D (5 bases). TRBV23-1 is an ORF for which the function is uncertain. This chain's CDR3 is CASPRVAPAEGTDTQYF. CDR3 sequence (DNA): TGCGCCAGTCCGCGGGTGGCCCCCGCCGAGGGCACAGATACGCAGTATTTT.